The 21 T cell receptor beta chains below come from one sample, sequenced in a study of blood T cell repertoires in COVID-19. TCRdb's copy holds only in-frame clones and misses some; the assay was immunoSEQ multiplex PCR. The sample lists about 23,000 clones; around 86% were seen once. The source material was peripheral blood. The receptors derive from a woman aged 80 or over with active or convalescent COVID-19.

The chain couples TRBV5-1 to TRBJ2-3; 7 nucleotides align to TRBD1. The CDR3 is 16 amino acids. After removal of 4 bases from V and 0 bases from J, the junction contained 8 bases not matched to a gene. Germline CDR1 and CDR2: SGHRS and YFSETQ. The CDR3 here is CASSLWVQGSTDTQYF. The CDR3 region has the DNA TGCGCCAGCAGCCTTTGGGTACAGGGGAGCACAGATACGCAGTATTTT.

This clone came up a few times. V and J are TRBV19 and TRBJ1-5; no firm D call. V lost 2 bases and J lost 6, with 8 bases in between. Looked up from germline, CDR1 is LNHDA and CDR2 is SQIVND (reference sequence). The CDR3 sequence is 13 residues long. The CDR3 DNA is TGTGCCAGTAGTATATCCTACTCTCAGCCCCAGCATTTT. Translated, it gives CASSISYSQPQHF.

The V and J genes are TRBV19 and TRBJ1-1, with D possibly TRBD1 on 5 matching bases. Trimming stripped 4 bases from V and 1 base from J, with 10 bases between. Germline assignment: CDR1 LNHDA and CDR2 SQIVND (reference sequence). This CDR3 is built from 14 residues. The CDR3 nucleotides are TGTGCCAGTAGTACAGGGATCGGGAACACTGAAGCTTTCTTT. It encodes CASSTGIGNTEAFF.

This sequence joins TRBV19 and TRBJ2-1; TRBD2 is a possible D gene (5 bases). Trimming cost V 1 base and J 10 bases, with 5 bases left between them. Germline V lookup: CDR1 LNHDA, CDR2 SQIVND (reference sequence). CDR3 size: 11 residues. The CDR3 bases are TGTGCCAGTAGTATAGCGGGGGAGCAGTTCTTC. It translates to CASSIAGEQFF.

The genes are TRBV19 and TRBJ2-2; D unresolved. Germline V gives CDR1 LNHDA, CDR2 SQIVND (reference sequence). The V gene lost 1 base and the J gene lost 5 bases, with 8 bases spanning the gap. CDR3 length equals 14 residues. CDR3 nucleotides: TGTGCCAGTAGTATAGTTGTCCAGACCGGGGAGCTGTTTTTT. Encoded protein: CASSIVVQTGELFF.

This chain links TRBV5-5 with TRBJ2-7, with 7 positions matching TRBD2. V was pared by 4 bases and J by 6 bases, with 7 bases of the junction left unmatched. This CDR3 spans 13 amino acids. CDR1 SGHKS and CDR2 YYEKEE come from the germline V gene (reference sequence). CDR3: CASSHSPGGEQYF. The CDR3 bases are TGTGCCAGCAGCCACAGCCCGGGAGGCGAGCAGTACTTC.

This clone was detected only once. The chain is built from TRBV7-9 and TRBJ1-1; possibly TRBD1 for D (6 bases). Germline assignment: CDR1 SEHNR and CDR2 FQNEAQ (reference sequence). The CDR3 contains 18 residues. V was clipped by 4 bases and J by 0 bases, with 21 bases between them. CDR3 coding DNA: TGTGCCAGCAGCTCGCCCAGGGGCCGCATGACTATGAACACTGAAGCTTTCTTT. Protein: CASSSPRGRMTMNTEAFF.

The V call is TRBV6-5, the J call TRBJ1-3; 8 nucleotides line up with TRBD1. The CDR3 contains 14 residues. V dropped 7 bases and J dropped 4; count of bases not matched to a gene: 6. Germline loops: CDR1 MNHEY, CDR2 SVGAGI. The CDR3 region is CASKGGTGGNTIYF. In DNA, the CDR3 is TGTGCCAGCAAGGGAGGGACAGGAGGAAACACCATATATTTT.

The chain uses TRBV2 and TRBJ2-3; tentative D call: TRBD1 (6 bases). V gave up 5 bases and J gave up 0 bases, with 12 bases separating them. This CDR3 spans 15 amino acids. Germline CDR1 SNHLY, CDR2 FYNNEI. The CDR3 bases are TGTGCCAGCAGTCACCAGGGGCTTAGCACAGATACGCAGTATTTT. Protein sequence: CASSHQGLSTDTQYF. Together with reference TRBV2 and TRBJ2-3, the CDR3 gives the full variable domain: EPEVTQTPSHQVTQMGQEVILRCVPISNHLYFYWYRQILGQKVEFLVSFYNNEISEKSEIFDDQFSVERPDGSNFTLKIRSTKLEDSAMYFCASSHQGLSTDTQYFGPGTRLTVL.

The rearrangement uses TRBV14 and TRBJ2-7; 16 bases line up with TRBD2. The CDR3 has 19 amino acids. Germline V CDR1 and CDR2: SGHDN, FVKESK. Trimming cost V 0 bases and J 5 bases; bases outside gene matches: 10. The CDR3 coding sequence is TGTGCCAGCAGCCAAGAGTGGGGACTAGCGGGGGGGCCAGTCCACGAGCAGTACTTC. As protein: CASSQEWGLAGGPVHEQYF.

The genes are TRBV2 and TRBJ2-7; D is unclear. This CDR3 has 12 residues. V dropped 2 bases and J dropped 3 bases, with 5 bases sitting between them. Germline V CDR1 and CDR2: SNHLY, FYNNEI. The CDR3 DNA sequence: TGTGCCAGCAGTGAACTCAGCTACGAGCAGTACTTC. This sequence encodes CASSELSYEQYF.

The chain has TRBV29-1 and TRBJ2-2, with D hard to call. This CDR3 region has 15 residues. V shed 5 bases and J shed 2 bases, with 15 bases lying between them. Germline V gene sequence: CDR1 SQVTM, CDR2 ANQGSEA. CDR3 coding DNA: TGCAGCGTTCGACCGGGTGTTCCAAACACCGGGGAGCTGTTTTTT. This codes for CSVRPGVPNTGELFF.

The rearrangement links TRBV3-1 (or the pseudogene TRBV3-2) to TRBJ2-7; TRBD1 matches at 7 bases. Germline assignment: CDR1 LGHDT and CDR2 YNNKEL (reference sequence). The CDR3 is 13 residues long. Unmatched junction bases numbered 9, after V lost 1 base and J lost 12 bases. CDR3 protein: CASSQADRFHRYF. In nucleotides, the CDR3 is TGTGCCAGCAGCCAAGCGGACAGGTTTCATCGGTACTTC.

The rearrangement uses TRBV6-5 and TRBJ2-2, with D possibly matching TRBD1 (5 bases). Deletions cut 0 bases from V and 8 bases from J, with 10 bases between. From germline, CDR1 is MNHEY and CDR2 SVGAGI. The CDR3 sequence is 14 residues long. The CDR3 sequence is CASSYSRVLGELFF. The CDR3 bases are TGTGCCAGCAGTTACTCCAGGGTTCTGGGGGAGCTGTTTTTT.

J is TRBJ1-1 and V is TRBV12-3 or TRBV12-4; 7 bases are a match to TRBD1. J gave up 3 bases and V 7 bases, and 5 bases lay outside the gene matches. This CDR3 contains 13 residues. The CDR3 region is CASKTQGDTEAFF. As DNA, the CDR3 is TGTGCCAGCAAAACTCAGGGGGACACTGAAGCTTTCTTT.

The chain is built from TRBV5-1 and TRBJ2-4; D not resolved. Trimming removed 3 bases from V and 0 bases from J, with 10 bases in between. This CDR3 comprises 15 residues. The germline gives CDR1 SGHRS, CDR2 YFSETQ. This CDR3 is CASSSWAGAKNIQYF. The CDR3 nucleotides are TGCGCCAGCAGCTCCTGGGCCGGAGCCAAAAACATTCAGTACTTC.

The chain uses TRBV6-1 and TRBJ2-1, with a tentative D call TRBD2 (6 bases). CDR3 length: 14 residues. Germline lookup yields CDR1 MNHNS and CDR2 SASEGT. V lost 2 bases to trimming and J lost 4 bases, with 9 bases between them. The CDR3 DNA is TGTGCCAGCAGTGAACTAGCGCCTTACAATGAGCAGTTCTTC. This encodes CASSELAPYNEQFF.

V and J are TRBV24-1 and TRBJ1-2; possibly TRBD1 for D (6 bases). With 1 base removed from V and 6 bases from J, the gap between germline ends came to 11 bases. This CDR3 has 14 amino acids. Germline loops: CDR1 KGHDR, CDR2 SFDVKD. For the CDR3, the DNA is TGTGCCACCAGTGATTTTCGGGGGGCGGATGGCTACACCTTC. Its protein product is CATSDFRGADGYTF.

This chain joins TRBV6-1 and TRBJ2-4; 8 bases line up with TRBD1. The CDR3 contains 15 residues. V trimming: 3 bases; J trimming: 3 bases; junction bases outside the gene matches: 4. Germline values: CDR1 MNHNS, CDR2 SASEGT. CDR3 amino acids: CASSDTGGSKNIQYF. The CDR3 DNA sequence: TGTGCCAGCAGTGATACAGGGGGTAGCAAAAACATTCAGTACTTC.

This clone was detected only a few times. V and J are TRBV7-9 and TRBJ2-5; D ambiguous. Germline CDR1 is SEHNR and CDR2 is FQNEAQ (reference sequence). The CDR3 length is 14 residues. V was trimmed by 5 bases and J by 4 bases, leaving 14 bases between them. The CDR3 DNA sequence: TGTGCCAGCAGCCTCATCGCCGTCGGAGAGACCCAGTACTTC. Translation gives CASSLIAVGETQYF.

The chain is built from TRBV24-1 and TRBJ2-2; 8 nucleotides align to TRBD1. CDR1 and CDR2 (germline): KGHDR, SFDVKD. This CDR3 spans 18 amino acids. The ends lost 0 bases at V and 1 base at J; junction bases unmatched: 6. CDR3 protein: CATSDLPGGQGNTGELFF. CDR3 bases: TGTGCCACCAGTGATTTGCCCGGAGGACAGGGGAACACCGGGGAGCTGTTTTTT.